The 19 T cell receptor beta chains below all came from one sample that was sequenced in a study of blood T cell repertoires in COVID-19 (dated by TCRdb to about 2020). Receptor amplification or capture employed the immunoSEQ multiplex PCR assay. Sourced from immuneACCESS, this table was stored by TCRdb with only in-frame sequences that have V and J called. A share of the clones is absent; for the studies checked, an unresolved V gene accounts for under half, and the remainder has no known explanation. For this sample there are tens of thousands of clones; almost 90% appear just once. 1.5% to 2% of the sample lies in the top ten. Sequencing input: peripheral blood. Receptors were obtained from a woman over 75 with active or convalescent COVID-19.

This clone was seen a handful of times. The gene calls are TRBV5-1 and TRBJ2-7; 13 bases line up with TRBD2. CDR1 is SGHRS, CDR2 YFSETQ, per germline. The CDR3 runs 17 residues. The junction had 12 bases not matched to a gene; V was cut back by 4 bases and J by 5 bases. The CDR3 spells CASSPGLAGVGPHEQYF. For the CDR3, the DNA is TGCGCCAGCAGCCCTGGACTAGCGGGAGTAGGCCCTCACGAGCAGTACTTC.

The chain combines TRBV9 with TRBJ2-1; 8 bases agree with TRBD2. Germline V gives CDR1 SGDLS, CDR2 YYNGEE. V lost 4 bases to trimming and J lost 9 bases; unmatched junction nucleotides: 9. This CDR3 has 14 residues. The CDR3 nucleotides read TGTGCCAGCAGCCCGACGGGGGGGCCTAGTGAGCAGTTCTTC. As protein: CASSPTGGPSEQFF.

V usage is TRBV29-1 and J usage is TRBJ1-5, with 12 bases lining up with TRBD1. Germline V gene sequence: CDR1 SQVTM, CDR2 ANQGSEA. After removal of 8 bases from V and 0 bases from J, the junction contained 17 bases not matched to a gene. CDR3 length equals 19 residues. CDR3 sequence: CSIRNTGTGGIYSNQPQHF. The CDR3 coding sequence is TGCAGCATACGGAATACCGGGACAGGGGGCATCTATAGCAATCAGCCCCAGCATTTT.

The chain uses TRBV6-4 and TRBJ1-6, with 7 bases matching TRBD1. The CDR3 extends over 14 amino acids. Germline CDR1 reads MRHNA; CDR2 reads SNTAGT. The junction had 10 bases not matched to a gene; V was cut back by 7 bases and J by 10 bases. The CDR3 region is CASNEPGQMSPLHF. In DNA, the CDR3 is TGTGCCAGCAATGAACCGGGACAGATGTCACCCCTCCACTTT.

The gene calls are TRBV18 and TRBJ2-1; weak D call: TRBD1 (7 bases). Trimming cost V 3 bases and J 6 bases, with 12 bases left between them. Germline CDR1 and CDR2: KGHSH and LQKENI. The CDR3 covers 14 residues. CDR3 coding DNA: TGTGCCAGCTCACCCCAGGGGGGAGTCAATGAGCAGTTCTTC. Encoded protein: CASSPQGGVNEQFF.

The CDR3 nucleotides are TGTGCCAGCACAAGAGGGAACTCCTACGAGCAGTACTTC. It is translated as CASTRGNSYEQYF. The chain employs TRBV5-8 and TRBJ2-7; tentatively, D is TRBD2 (5 bases). This CDR3 is 13 amino acids long. V gave up 6 bases and J gave up 0 bases, with 10 bases separating them. CDR1 and CDR2 (germline): SGHTS, YDEGEE.

This chain connects TRBV28 to TRBJ2-5, with D possibly being TRBD2 (6 bases). Germline assignment: CDR1 MDHEN and CDR2 SYDVKM. This CDR3 comprises 13 residues. Trimming removed 6 bases at V and 5 bases at J, with 13 bases between. The CDR3 DNA follows: TGTGCCAGCAGAAATGATGGGAGGGAGACCCAGTACTTC. The encoded protein is CASRNDGRETQYF.

The V and J genes are TRBV6-2 or TRBV6-3 and TRBJ1-6; TRBD1 matches 7 bases. Germline-derived CDR1 and CDR2 are MNHEY and SVGEGT. The CDR3 covers 14 residues. J lost 10 bases, V lost 6 bases, and 9 bases had no gene match. This chain's CDR3 is CASSLRQGESPLHF. DNA of the CDR3: TGTGCCAGCAGCCTAAGACAGGGTGAATCACCCCTCCACTTT.

This clone was recorded once. The chain combines TRBV6-1 with TRBJ2-2; TRBD2 agrees at 14 bases. V dropped 3 bases and J dropped 9; count of bases not matched to a gene: 6. The length of the CDR3 is 16 residues. Germline assignment: CDR1 MNHNS and CDR2 SASEGT. In nucleotides, the CDR3 is TGTGCCAGCAGTGAGACTAGCGGGAGGGTTAGGCGGGAGCTGTTTTTT. It yields the protein CASSETSGRVRRELFF.

The sample holds one count of this clone. The V and J genes are TRBV5-5 and TRBJ2-7; D unresolved. The CDR3 totals 12 residues. Trimming took 4 bases from V and 3 from J, leaving 8 bases between them. Germline values: CDR1 SGHKS, CDR2 YYEKEE (reference sequence). In DNA form, the CDR3 reads TGTGCCAGCAGCCCCAGTTACTACGAGCAGTACTTC. The encoded protein is CASSPSYYEQYF.

The chain carries TRBV4-3 and TRBJ2-7, with TRBD2 as a possible D gene (6 bases). Trimming took off 0 bases at V and 0 bases at J, with 27 bases between the two ends. CDR3 size: 21 residues. Germline CDR1 LGHNA, CDR2 YSLEER. The CDR3 DNA reads TGCGCCAGCAGCCAAGATACTGTCCTAGCGCGATCCCCTCACAGCTCCTACGAGCAGTACTTC. It encodes CASSQDTVLARSPHSSYEQYF.

This sequence joins TRBV29-1 and TRBJ2-7; 9 bases match TRBD2. Germline V gene sequence: CDR1 SQVTM, CDR2 ANQGSEA. The CDR3 has 16 amino acids. Germline trimming cut 1 base from V and 0 bases from J; bases unmatched to any gene: 7. CDR3 region: CSVEAVAGGSSYEQYF. CDR3 in DNA: TGCAGCGTTGAAGCGGTGGCGGGAGGGAGCTCCTACGAGCAGTACTTC.

J is TRBJ1-3 and V is TRBV6-5; 10 nucleotides match TRBD1. The CDR3 runs to 15 residues. Unmatched junction bases numbered 6, after V lost 7 bases and J lost 3 bases. Germline CDR1 MNHEY, CDR2 SVGAGI. The CDR3 spells CASKRDRGFGNTIYF. The CDR3 DNA follows: TGTGCCAGCAAGCGGGACAGGGGATTTGGAAACACCATATATTTT.

The chain employs TRBV5-1 and TRBJ1-2, with D possibly being TRBD1 (5 bases). From germline, CDR1 is SGHRS and CDR2 YFSETQ. Trimming stripped 0 bases from V and 2 bases from J, with 5 bases between. The CDR3 has 13 residues. The CDR3 nucleotides read TGCGCCAGCAGCTTGGCAGGGAACTATGGCTACACCTTC. It is translated as CASSLAGNYGYTF. Combining the CDR3 with reference TRBV5-1 and TRBJ1-2 gives the whole variable domain KAGVTQTPRYLIKTRGQQVTLSCSPISGHRSVSWYQQTPGQGLQFLFEYFSETQRNKGNFPGRFSGRQFSNSRSEMNVSTLELGDSALYLCASSLAGNYGYTFGSGTRLTVV.

The rearrangement uses TRBV12-5 and TRBJ2-7, with 10 bases aligning to TRBD2. Germline V CDR1 and CDR2: LGHNT, FRNRAP. The CDR3 is made up of 17 amino acids. J gave up 6 bases and V 0 bases, and 11 bases lay outside the gene matches. CDR3 bases: TGTGCTAGTGGTTTGGTAAGGGGAGCGGGAGGGCTCGGCGAGCAGTACTTC. Translation gives CASGLVRGAGGLGEQYF.

This rearrangement joins TRBV19 to TRBJ1-1; TRBD1 is a possible D gene (5 bases). The V end lost 6 bases, the J end lost 4 bases, and 6 bases lay between the germline ends. Germline loops: CDR1 LNHDA, CDR2 SQIVND (reference sequence). The CDR3 runs 11 residues. DNA of the CDR3: TGTGCCAGTAGAGGGGTCACTGAAGCTTTCTTT. Protein product: CASRGVTEAFF.

The gene calls are TRBV12-3 or TRBV12-4 and TRBJ2-1, with a possible D match to TRBD1 (6 bases). Trimming removed 5 bases from V and 8 bases from J, with 13 bases in between. The CDR3 consists of 13 residues. CDR3 in amino acids: CASSPDRLYEQFF. The DNA for the CDR3 is TGTGCCAGCAGTCCCGACAGGTTATATGAGCAGTTCTTC.

This chain connects TRBV9 to TRBJ2-3; D remains unclear. Trimming shortened V by 0 bases and J by 0 bases, and 8 bases separated the two germline ends. The CDR3 spans 15 residues. CDR1 is SGDLS, CDR2 YYNGEE, per germline. As DNA, the CDR3 is TGTGCCAGCAGCGTAGAGTCCCTAAGCACAGATACGCAGTATTTT. Translation: CASSVESLSTDTQYF.

On this clone itself: Additional DNA sequences in this sample encode the identical CDR3. This chain joins TRBV18 and TRBJ1-1, with no clear D. CDR1 is KGHSH, CDR2 LQKENI, per germline. This CDR3 has 13 amino acids. The V gene lost 1 base and the J gene lost 0 bases, with 3 bases spanning the gap. The CDR3 region has the DNA TGTGCCAGCTCACCACAGCTGAACACTGAAGCTTTCTTT. This translates into CASSPQLNTEAFF. Together with reference TRBV18 and TRBJ1-1, the CDR3 gives the full variable domain: NAGVMQNPRHLVRRRGQEARLRCSPMKGHSHVYWYRQLPEEGLKFMVYLQKENIIDESGMPKERFSAEFPKEGPSILRIQQVVRGDSAAYFCASSPQLNTEAFFGQGTRLTVV.